Listed here are 19 T cell receptor beta chains from one sample, sequenced in a study of shared clonotypes between healthy human individuals. Measured with immunoSEQ multiplex PCR; TCRdb has only the in-frame clones, and not every one. The table includes some 800,000 clones, 92% detected once. Terminally differentiated effector memory CD45RA+ cells were excluded from the naive CD8 cells, which were CD45RO-negative and positively selected for CCR7. The material sequenced was naive CD8+ T cells sorted from blood. The receptor set was obtained from a young man in good health.

This chain uses TRBV7-8 with TRBJ2-7; D possibly corresponds to TRBD2 (6 bases). CDR1 and CDR2 from the germline V gene are SGHVS and FQNEAQ. The CDR3 sequence is 18 residues long. V shed 5 bases and J shed 2 bases, with 25 bases lying between them. The CDR3 DNA is TGTGCCAGCAGCGATCAGGCGGGACTGCTAAATACCCCCTACGAGCAGTACTTC. This translates into CASSDQAGLLNTPYEQYF.

In regard to this clone: This may arise from a read error, as a much more abundant clone is one base away. The chain uses TRBV6-1 and TRBJ2-5; no clear D gene. The end of the DNA is better explained by TRBJ2-7, so the J call may be wrong. Germline CDR1 and CDR2: MNHNS and SASEGT. This CDR3 has 11 residues. The CDR3 is CASSEHYEQYF. The CDR3 nucleotides read TGTGCCAGCAGTGAACACTACGAGCAGTACTTC.

The chain carries TRBV2 and TRBJ2-1; TRBD2 might be the D (6 bases). The CDR3 is made up of 15 amino acids. V lost 8 bases and J 6 bases, leaving 20 bases between the germline ends. CDR1 is SNHLY, CDR2 FYNNEI, per germline. The CDR3 loop reads CASGAGTSYSNEQFF. Here the CDR3 DNA reads TGTGCCAGCGGGGCGGGAACTAGCTATAGCAATGAGCAGTTCTTC.

The J gene is TRBJ1-5, the V gene TRBV15; no clear D. The CDR3 totals 15 residues. The germline V gene has CDR1 LNHNV and CDR2 YYDKDF (reference sequence). V lost 0 bases, J lost 1 base, and 7 bases lay in between. DNA of the CDR3: TGTGCCACCAGCAGAGACCGGACCAGCAATCAGCCCCAGCATTTT. It yields the protein CATSRDRTSNQPQHF.

This clone was recorded only once. The V call is TRBV27, the J call TRBJ1-1, with D maybe TRBD1 (5 bases). With 0 bases removed from V and 5 bases from J, the gap between germline ends came to 13 bases. CDR3 length: 15 residues. Germline V gene lookup returns CDR1 MNHEY and CDR2 SMNVEV (reference sequence). The CDR3 region is CASSLSGARPTEAFF. Here the CDR3 DNA reads TGTGCCAGCAGTTTATCAGGGGCCCGGCCGACTGAAGCTTTCTTT.

The V call is TRBV5-6, the J call TRBJ1-2; D unresolved. Trimming pared 0 bases from V and 0 bases from J, leaving 9 bases between. The CDR3 runs 15 residues. Germline V CDR1 and CDR2: SGHDT, YYEEEE. The CDR3 here is CASSLGRRANYGYTF. The CDR3 bases are TGTGCCAGCAGCTTGGGCAGACGAGCTAACTATGGCTACACCTTC. Combining the CDR3 with reference TRBV5-6 and TRBJ1-2 gives the whole variable domain DAGVTQSPTHLIKTRGQQVTLRCSPKSGHDTVSWYQQALGQGPQFIFQYYEEEERQRGNFPDRFSGHQFPNYSSELNVNALLLGDSALYLCASSLGRRANYGYTFGSGTRLTVV.

The rearrangement uses TRBV2 and TRBJ2-3, with 9 bases fitting TRBD1. The CDR3 totals 16 residues. V lost 3 bases, J lost 4 bases, and 8 bases stayed unmatched. Per germline, CDR1 SNHLY and CDR2 FYNNEI. The CDR3 spells CASSEGSTGGPDTQYF. The CDR3 bases are TGTGCCAGCAGTGAGGGGTCGACAGGGGGGCCAGATACGCAGTATTTT.

This chain's CDR3 is CASSLSLGGRAADEQYF. CDR3 DNA: TGTGCCAGCAGTTTATCCCTCGGCGGGAGGGCCGCGGACGAGCAGTACTTC. The V gene is TRBV28, the J gene TRBJ2-7; 9 nucleotides agree with TRBD2. V gave up 1 base and J gave up 5 bases; unmatched junction bases: 12. Germline-derived CDR1 and CDR2 are MDHEN and SYDVKM. The CDR3 covers 17 residues.

The genes are TRBV5-8 and TRBJ2-1; tentatively, D is TRBD2 (6 bases). Germline V gene sequence: CDR1 SGHTS, CDR2 YDEGEE. This CDR3 is 18 amino acids long. V was shortened by 0 bases and J by 2 bases, with 18 bases between the two germline ends. The CDR3 coding sequence is TGTGCCAGCAGCTTGGGAGGAGGGACCATAGGGCCCTACAATGAGCAGTTCTTC. It is translated as CASSLGGGTIGPYNEQFF.

V usage is TRBV9 and J usage is TRBJ2-5, with D maybe TRBD2 (5 bases). The CDR3 length is 16 residues. V was shortened by 1 base and J by 5 bases, with 18 bases between the two germline ends. Germline V gives CDR1 SGDLS, CDR2 YYNGEE. CDR3 protein: CASSVSPGSSVETQYF. The CDR3 DNA is TGTGCCAGCAGCGTATCACCGGGATCCTCGGTGGAGACCCAGTACTTC. The full variable domain, in which reference TRBV9 and TRBJ2-5 provide the parts outside the CDR3, is DSGVTQTPKHLITATGQRVTLRCSPRSGDLSVYWYQQSLDQGLQFLIQYYNGEERAKGNILERFSAQQFPDLHSELNLSSLELGDSALYFCASSVSPGSSVETQYFGPGTRLLVL.

The chain combines TRBV7-7 with TRBJ2-5; 7 nucleotides align to TRBD2. The CDR3 covers 15 residues. J was trimmed by 5 bases and V by 5 bases; bases with no gene match: 11. Looked up from germline, CDR1 is SSHAT and CDR2 is FNYEAQ (reference sequence). The CDR3 sequence: CASSPRGGEVETQYF. CDR3 bases: TGTGCCAGCAGCCCCCGGGGAGGGGAGGTTGAGACCCAGTACTTC.

This chain joins TRBV7-2 and TRBJ2-1, with 10 nucleotides matching TRBD2. V trimming: 1 base; J trimming: 1 base; junction bases outside the gene matches: 7. The germline CDR1 and CDR2 sequences are SGHTA and FQGNSA. The length of the CDR3 is 18 residues. The CDR3 reads CASSLGTALAGSYNEQFF. The CDR3 DNA follows: TGTGCCAGCAGCTTAGGGACCGCACTAGCGGGGTCCTACAATGAGCAGTTCTTC.

The chain combines TRBV14 with TRBJ2-1; the match to TRBD1 covers 7 bases. V was pared by 1 base and J by 4 bases, with 13 bases of the junction left unmatched. Germline V gives CDR1 SGHDN, CDR2 FVKESK. CDR3 length equals 18 residues. The CDR3, as DNA: TGTGCCAGCAGCCAAGTTTTTGGAACAGGGGACATGTACAATGAGCAGTTCTTC. Protein product: CASSQVFGTGDMYNEQFF.

The chain joins TRBV7-9 to TRBJ2-7; no clear D gene. The CDR3 has 11 amino acids. Germline CDR1 is SEHNR and CDR2 is FQNEAQ (reference sequence). V shed 2 bases and J shed 7 bases, with 6 bases lying between them. CDR3 DNA sequence: TGTGCCAGCAGCTTAAACCGGGAGCAGTACTTC. It translates to CASSLNREQYF.

This chain uses TRBV5-6 with TRBJ1-3; no firm D call. CDR3 length equals 13 residues. CDR1 and CDR2 (germline): SGHDT, YYEEEE. V lost 0 bases to trimming and J lost 4 bases, with 5 bases between them. The CDR3 DNA sequence: TGTGCCAGCAGCTTGGGGACGGGAAACACCATATATTTT. It encodes CASSLGTGNTIYF.

The rearrangement uses TRBV7-6 and TRBJ2-1; D gene ambiguous. Germline V gene lookup returns CDR1 SGHVS and CDR2 FNYEAQ. The ends were cut back, 4 bases at V and 0 bases at J, with 4 bases in the middle. This CDR3 is 13 amino acids long. The CDR3 loop is CASSSRSYNEQFF. As DNA, the CDR3 is TGTGCCAGCAGCTCTCGCTCCTACAATGAGCAGTTCTTC.

For this clone: This specimen includes other DNA sequences encoding the same CDR3. The chain uses TRBV10-1 and TRBJ2-5; 8 nucleotides align to TRBD2. This CDR3 is built from 13 residues. The germline V gene encodes CDR1 WNHNN and CDR2 SYGVQD (reference sequence). V shed 3 bases, J shed 3 bases, and the junction held 0 bases outside the gene matches. In DNA form, the CDR3 reads TGCGCCAGCAGTGAAGCGGGAGAAGAGACCCAGTACTTC. Amino acids: CASSEAGEETQYF.

The genes are TRBV29-1 and TRBJ2-1; TRBD2 matches at 7 bases. This CDR3 is built from 14 residues. Trimming took 7 bases from V and 4 from J; bases not matched to a gene: 10. The germline gives CDR1 SQVTM, CDR2 ANQGSEA. The CDR3 protein is CSGEASGAYNEQFF. In DNA form, the CDR3 reads TGCAGCGGAGAAGCCAGCGGGGCGTACAATGAGCAGTTCTTC.

The rearrangement joins TRBV5-6 to TRBJ2-5, with a tentative D call TRBD1 (5 bases). This CDR3 region has 14 residues. Trimming stripped 5 bases from V and 3 bases from J, with 14 bases between. The germline CDR1 and CDR2 sequences are SGHDT and YYEEEE. The CDR3 DNA is TGTGCCAGCAGTTCGACAGTTCCAAAAGAGACCCAGTACTTC. Amino acid sequence: CASSSTVPKETQYF.